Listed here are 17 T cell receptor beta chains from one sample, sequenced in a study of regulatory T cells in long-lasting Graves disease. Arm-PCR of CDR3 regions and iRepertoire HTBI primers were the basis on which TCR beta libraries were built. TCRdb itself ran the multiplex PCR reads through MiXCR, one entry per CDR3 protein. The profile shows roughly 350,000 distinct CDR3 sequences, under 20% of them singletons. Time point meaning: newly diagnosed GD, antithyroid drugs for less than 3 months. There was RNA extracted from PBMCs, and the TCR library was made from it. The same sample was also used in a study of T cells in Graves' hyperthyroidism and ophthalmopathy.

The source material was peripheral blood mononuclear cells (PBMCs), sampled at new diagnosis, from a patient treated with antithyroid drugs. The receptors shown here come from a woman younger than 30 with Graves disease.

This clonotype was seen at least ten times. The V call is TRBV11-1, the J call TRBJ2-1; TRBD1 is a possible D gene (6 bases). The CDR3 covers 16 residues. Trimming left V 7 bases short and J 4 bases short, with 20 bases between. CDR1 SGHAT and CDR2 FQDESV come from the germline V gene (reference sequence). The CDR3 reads CASNPTAWGPYNEQFF. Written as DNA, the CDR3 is TGTGCCAGCAACCCGACCGCCTGGGGGCCATACAATGAGCAGTTCTTC.

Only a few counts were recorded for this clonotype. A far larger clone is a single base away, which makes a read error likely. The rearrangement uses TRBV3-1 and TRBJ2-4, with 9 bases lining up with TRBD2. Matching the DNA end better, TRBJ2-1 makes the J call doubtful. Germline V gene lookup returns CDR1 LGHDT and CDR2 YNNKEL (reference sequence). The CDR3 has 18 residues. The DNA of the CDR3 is TGTGCCAGCAGCCAATCCCCCGGAGGGTCTAGCGGGATATATAAGCAGTTCTTC. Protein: CASSQSPGGSSGIYKQFF.

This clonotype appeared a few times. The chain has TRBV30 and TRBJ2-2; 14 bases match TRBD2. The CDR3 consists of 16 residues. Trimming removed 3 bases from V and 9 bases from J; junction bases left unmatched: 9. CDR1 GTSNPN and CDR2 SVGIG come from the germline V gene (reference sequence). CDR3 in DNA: TGTGCCTGGAGGGGGACTAGCGGGAGATCATGGAGGGAGCTGTTTTTT. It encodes CAWRGTSGRSWRELFF.

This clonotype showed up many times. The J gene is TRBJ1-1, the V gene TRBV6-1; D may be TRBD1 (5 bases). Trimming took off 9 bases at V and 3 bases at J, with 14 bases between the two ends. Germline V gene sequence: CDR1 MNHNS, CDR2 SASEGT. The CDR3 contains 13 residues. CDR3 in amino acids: CASKRGGYTEAFF. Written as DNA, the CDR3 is TGTGCCAGTAAGAGGGGAGGATACACTGAAGCTTTCTTT.

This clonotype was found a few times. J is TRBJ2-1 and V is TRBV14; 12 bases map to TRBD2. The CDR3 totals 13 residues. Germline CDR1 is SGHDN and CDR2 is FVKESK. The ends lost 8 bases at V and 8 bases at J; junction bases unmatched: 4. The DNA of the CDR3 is TGTGCCAGCCGGACTAGCGGGAAGGATGAGCAGTTCTTC. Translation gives CASRTSGKDEQFF.

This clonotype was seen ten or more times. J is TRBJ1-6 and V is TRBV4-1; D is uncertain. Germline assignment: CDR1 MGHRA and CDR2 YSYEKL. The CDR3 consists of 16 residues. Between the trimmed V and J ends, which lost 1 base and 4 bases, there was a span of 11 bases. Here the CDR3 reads CASSQAAHGYNSPLHF. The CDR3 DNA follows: TGCGCCAGCAGCCAAGCGGCGCACGGATATAATTCACCCCTCCACTTT.

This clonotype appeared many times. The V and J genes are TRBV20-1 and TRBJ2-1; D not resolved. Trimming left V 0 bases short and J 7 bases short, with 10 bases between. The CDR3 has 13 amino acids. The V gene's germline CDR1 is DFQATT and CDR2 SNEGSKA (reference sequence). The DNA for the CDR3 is TGCAGTGCTAGAGATCCTTTGGGGAATGAGCAGTTCTTC. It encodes CSARDPLGNEQFF.

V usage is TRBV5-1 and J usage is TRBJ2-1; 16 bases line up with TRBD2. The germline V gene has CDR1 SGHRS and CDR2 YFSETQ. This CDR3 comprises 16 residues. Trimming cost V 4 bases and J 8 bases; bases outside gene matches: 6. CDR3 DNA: TGCGCCAGCAGCAGCCAAGGGACTAGCGGGGGGGATGAGCAGTTCTTC. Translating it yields CASSSQGTSGGDEQFF.

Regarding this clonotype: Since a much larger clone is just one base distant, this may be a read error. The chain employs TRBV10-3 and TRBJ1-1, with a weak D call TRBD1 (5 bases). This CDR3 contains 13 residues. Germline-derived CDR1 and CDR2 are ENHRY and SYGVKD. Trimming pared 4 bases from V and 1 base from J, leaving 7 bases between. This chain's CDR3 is CAISGGENTEAFF. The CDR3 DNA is TGTGCCATCAGTGGAGGGGAGAACACTGAAGCTTTCTTT.

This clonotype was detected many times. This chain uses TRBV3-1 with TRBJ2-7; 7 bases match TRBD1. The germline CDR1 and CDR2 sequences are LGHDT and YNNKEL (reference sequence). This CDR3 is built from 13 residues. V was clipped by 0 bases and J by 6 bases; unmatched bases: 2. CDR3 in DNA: TGTGCCAGCAGCCAAGAGACAGGGACCGAGCAGTACTTC. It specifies CASSQETGTEQYF.

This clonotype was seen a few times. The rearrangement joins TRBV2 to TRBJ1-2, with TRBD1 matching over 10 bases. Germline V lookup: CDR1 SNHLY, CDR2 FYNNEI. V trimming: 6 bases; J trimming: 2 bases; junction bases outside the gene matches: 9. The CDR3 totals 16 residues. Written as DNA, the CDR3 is TGTGCCAGCAGGGAGACCGGGACAGGGGAAAACTATGGCTACACCTTC. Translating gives CASRETGTGENYGYTF.

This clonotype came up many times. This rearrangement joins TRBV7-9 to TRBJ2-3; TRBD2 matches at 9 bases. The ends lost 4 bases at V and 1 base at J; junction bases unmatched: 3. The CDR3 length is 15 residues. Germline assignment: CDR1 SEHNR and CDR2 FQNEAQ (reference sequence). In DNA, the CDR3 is TGTGCCAGCAGCTCGACTAGCGGAGGCACAGATACGCAGTATTTT. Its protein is CASSSTSGGTDTQYF.

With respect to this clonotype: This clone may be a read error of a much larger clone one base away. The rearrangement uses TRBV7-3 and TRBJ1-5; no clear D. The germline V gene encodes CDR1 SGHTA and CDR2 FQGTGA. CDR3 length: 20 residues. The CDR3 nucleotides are TGTGCCAGCAGCTCCCACCACAAGGACGCTTACTCGGGGAGCAATCAGCCCCGGCATTTT. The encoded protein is CASSSHHKDAYSGSNQPRHF. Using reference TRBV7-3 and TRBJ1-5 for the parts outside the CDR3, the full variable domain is GAGVSQTPSNKVTEKGKYVELRCDPISGHTALYWYRQSLGQGPEFLIYFQGTGAADDSGLPNDRFFAVRPEGSVSTLKIQRTERGDSAVYLCASSSHHKDAYSGSNQPRHFGDGTRLSIL.

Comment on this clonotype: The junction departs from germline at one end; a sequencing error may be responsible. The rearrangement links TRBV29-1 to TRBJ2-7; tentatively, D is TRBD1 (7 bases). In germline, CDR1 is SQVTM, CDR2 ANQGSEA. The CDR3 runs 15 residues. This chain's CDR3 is CGVRNLAGGSYEQYF. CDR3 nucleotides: TGCGGCGTTAGGAACCTCGCAGGGGGGAGTTACGAGCAGTACTTC.

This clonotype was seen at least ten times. CDR3 protein: CASTKTGLLNNTQYF. In DNA, the CDR3 is TGTGCCAGCACTAAAACGGGACTCCTGAACAATACGCAGTATTTT. V and J are TRBV11-2 and TRBJ2-3, with a possible D match to TRBD2 (6 bases). This CDR3 region has 15 residues. V shed 7 bases and J shed 7 bases, with 21 bases lying between them. Germline V gene data show CDR1 as SGHAT and CDR2 as FQNNGV.

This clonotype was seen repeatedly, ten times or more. The CDR3 loop reads CASSLEQTYTGELFF. The CDR3 region has the DNA TGCGCCAGCAGCTTGGAACAGACTTACACCGGGGAGCTGTTTTTT. This sequence joins TRBV5-1 and TRBJ2-2; D is unresolved. The CDR3 consists of 15 residues. The V gene lost 0 bases and the J gene lost 3 bases, with 9 bases spanning the gap. Germline-derived CDR1 and CDR2 are SGHRS and YFSETQ.

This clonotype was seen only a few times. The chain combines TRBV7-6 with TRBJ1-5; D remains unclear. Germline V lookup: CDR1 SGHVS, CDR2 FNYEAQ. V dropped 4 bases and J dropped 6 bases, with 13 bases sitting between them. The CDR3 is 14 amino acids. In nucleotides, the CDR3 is TGTGCCAGCAGCTACCTCCTGGGAGCTCAGCCCCAGCATTTT. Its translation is CASSYLLGAQPQHF.